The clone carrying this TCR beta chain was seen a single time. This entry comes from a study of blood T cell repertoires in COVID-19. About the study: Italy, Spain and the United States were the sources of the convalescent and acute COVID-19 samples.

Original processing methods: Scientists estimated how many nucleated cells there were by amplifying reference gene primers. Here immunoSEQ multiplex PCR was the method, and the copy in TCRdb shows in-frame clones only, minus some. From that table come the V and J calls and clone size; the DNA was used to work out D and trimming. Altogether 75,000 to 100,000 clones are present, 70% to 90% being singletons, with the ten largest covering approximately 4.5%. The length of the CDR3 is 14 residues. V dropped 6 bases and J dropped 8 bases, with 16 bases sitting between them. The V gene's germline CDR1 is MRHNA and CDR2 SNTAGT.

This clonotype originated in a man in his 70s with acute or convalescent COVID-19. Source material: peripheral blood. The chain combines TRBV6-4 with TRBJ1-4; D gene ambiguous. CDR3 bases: TGTGCCAGCAGATTGAAAGCGGGGATCGAAAAACTGTTTTTT. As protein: CASRLKAGIEKLFF.